The rows below give T cell receptor beta chains drawn from one sample of a study of molecular identifiers for immune sequencing clone quantification. TCRdb recomputed calls from the PCR reads with MiXCR, one row per CDR3 protein. Seen here are about 65,000 distinct CDR3 sequences, approximately 17% observed once, and the top ten hold 1.5% to 1.7%. Sample: naive CD8+ T cells from blood, with Jurkat cell RNA spiked in. The origin of the receptors is a human donor in good health. Some libraries in this study had Jurkat cell RNA spiked in. CDR3s include the opening cysteine and the closing phenylalanine or tryptophan. The D gene is left open where the match is weak. Clone size is not always given. Where it is, it says once, few, many or a class for expanded clones.

d_call clone_size j_call v_call cdr3_aa cdr3_nt
- many TRBJ2-7 TRBV10-3 CAISDPGLYEQYF TGTGCCATCAGTGATCCGGGCCTCTACGAGCAGTACTTC
TRBD2 - TRBJ2-1 TRBV15 CATSRTWAGGPFNEQFF TGTGCCACCAGCAGGACCTGGGCGGGAGGGCCTTTTAATGAGCAGTTCTTC
- medium-sized TRBJ2-3 TRBV4-1 CASSQVLGSTDTQYF TGCGCCAGCAGCCAAGTGCTGGGCTCGACAGATACGCAGTATTTT
- many TRBJ2-3 TRBV7-8 CASTDPRGQGITDTQYF TGTGCCAGCACCGACCCACGAGGGCAAGGCATCACAGATACGCAGTATTTT
- many TRBJ2-5 TRBV12-5 CASGKSSQELQETQYF TGTGCTAGTGGCAAGTCTAGCCAGGAACTTCAAGAGACCCAGTACTTC
- many TRBJ2-7 TRBV30 CAWRVQGYEQYF TGTGCCTGGAGAGTACAGGGTTACGAGCAGTACTTC
TRBD1 - TRBJ2-7 TRBV9 CASSPRTGATHEQYF TGTGCCAGCAGCCCACGGACAGGGGCGACACACGAGCAGTACTTC
- many TRBJ1-5 TRBV10-3 CAISESQLLVGNQPQHF TGTGCCATCAGTGAGTCCCAGCTACTAGTAGGGAATCAGCCCCAGCATTTT
TRBD2 many TRBJ2-1 TRBV18 CASSPPGLAMNEQFF TGTGCCAGCTCACCACCGGGACTAGCTATGAATGAGCAGTTCTTC
- few TRBJ1-5 TRBV19 CASSIEAGGSNQPQHF TGTGCCAGTAGTATAGAGGCAGGCGGTAGCAATCAGCCCCAGCATTTT
- few TRBJ2-1 TRBV19 CASSLRTTYNEQFF TGTGCCAGTAGTCTCAGGACAACCTACAATGAGCAGTTCTTC
- many TRBJ1-5 TRBV24-1 CATRGPDSNQPQHF TGTGCCACCAGGGGCCCCGATAGCAATCAGCCCCAGCATTTT
- many TRBJ2-1 TRBV29-1 CSVVSGDNEQFF TGCAGCGTTGTTAGCGGTGACAATGAGCAGTTCTTC
- many TRBJ2-7 TRBV20-1 CSAITGPLASSYEQYF TGCAGTGCGATTACCGGTCCGCTAGCGAGCTCCTACGAGCAGTACTTC
- many TRBJ2-3 TRBV13 CASSLGLPGADTQYF TGTGCCAGCAGCTTAGGGCTACCTGGAGCAGATACGCAGTATTTT
TRBD2 many TRBJ2-2 TRBV30 CAWSPGTSGTGELFF TGTGCCTGGAGCCCCGGGACTAGCGGCACCGGGGAGCTGTTTTTT
- few TRBJ2-7 TRBV11-3 CASSLGSTDSSYEQYF TGTGCCAGCAGCTTAGGATCGACAGACAGCTCCTACGAGCAGTACTTC
TRBD1 many TRBJ1-2 TRBV19 CASSTRQGGYGYTF TGTGCCAGTAGTACAAGACAGGGCGGCTATGGCTACACCTTC
- many TRBJ2-3 TRBV7-9 CASSLLTDTQYF TGTGCCAGCAGCCTCCTCACAGATACGCAGTATTTT
- many TRBJ2-2 TRBV30 CAWSDTGELFF TGTGCCTGGAGTGACACCGGGGAGCTGTTTTTT
- many TRBJ2-7 TRBV28 CASSFEYYEQYF TGTGCCAGCAGTTTCGAGTACTACGAGCAGTACTTC
- many TRBJ1-5 TRBV23-1 CASSTRGNQPQHF TGCGCCAGCAGTACGAGAGGCAATCAGCCCCAGCATTTT
- many TRBJ1-1 TRBV30 CAWSVWQANTEAFF TGTGCCTGGAGTGTCTGGCAGGCGAACACTGAAGCTTTCTTT
- many TRBJ1-5 TRBV3-1 CASSQDGRASNQPQHF TGTGCCAGCAGCCAAGATGGCAGGGCGAGCAATCAGCCCCAGCATTTT
TRBD1 few TRBJ2-4 TRBV27 CASSRDRGHQKNIQYF TGTGCCAGCAGCCGGGACAGGGGGCACCAAAAAAACATTCAGTACTTC
- many TRBJ2-2 TRBV14 CASSQVTRGSTGELFF TGTGCCAGCAGCCAAGTTACGAGGGGAAGCACCGGGGAGCTGTTTTTT
- many TRBJ2-3 TRBV4-1 CASSRSLDTQYF TGCGCCAGCAGCCGCAGTTTGGATACGCAGTATTTT
- many TRBJ2-5 TRBV7-7 CASSLDTAGRQETQYF TGTGCTAGCAGCTTAGATACGGCGGGACGTCAAGAGACCCAGTACTTC
- many TRBJ2-1 TRBV25-1 CASSDFYRDFDRNEQFF TGTGCCAGCAGTGACTTCTACCGGGACTTCGACCGCAATGAGCAGTTCTTC
- many TRBJ1-1 TRBV7-2 CASSSDSLGEAFF TGTGCCAGCAGCTCGGACAGTCTGGGTGAAGCTTTCTTT
- - TRBJ2-1 TRBV11-1 CASSLPPRVTNEQFF TGTGCCAGCAGCTTACCCCCCCGAGTTACGAATGAGCAGTTCTTC
TRBD2 - TRBJ2-3 TRBV30 CAWSGFGTSAADTQYF TGTGCCTGGAGTGGGTTCGGGACTAGCGCCGCGGATACGCAGTATTTT
- many TRBJ1-1 TRBV9 CASSPRLWNTEAFF TGTGCCAGCAGCCCCAGACTCTGGAACACTGAAGCTTTCTTT
TRBD1 many TRBJ1-1 TRBV25-1 CASSEYPGTENTEAFF TGTGCCAGCAGTGAATATCCCGGGACAGAGAACACTGAAGCTTTCTTT
- - TRBJ2-1 TRBV28 CASSPPPRGTYNEQFF TGTGCCAGCAGCCCCCCACCGAGAGGCACGTACAATGAGCAGTTCTTC
TRBD1 - TRBJ1-1 TRBV2 CASSDVRGQGFGTEAFF TGTGCCAGCAGTGACGTACGTGGACAGGGGTTCGGCACTGAAGCTTTCTTT
- many TRBJ2-1 TRBV7-8 CASSFSRTEGGNEQFF TGTGCCAGCAGCTTTTCGAGGACGGAAGGCGGCAATGAGCAGTTCTTC
- many TRBJ2-3 TRBV7-2 CASSFPPRTITDTQYF TGTGCCAGCAGCTTCCCCCCAAGGACTATCACAGATACGCAGTATTTT
- many TRBJ2-5 TRBV21-1 CASSNFPAREETQYF TGTGCCAGCAGCAATTTTCCAGCACGAGAAGAGACCCAGTACTTC
- many TRBJ2-1 TRBV20-1 CSARDRRGSSYNEQFF TGCAGTGCTAGAGATCGGCGGGGAAGCTCCTACAATGAGCAGTTCTTC
TRBD2 few TRBJ2-7 TRBV6-6 CASSYSSGSSYEQYF TGTGCCAGCAGTTACTCAAGCGGGAGCTCCTACGAGCAGTACTTC
TRBD2 - TRBJ2-3 TRBV27 CASSVVLAGEPLHTQYF TGTGCCAGCAGCGTGGTATTGGCGGGAGAACCCTTGCATACGCAGTATTTT
- many TRBJ1-5 TRBV27 CASSPGGGPSNQPQHF TGTGCCAGCAGCCCAGGCGGGGGGCCGAGCAATCAGCCCCAGCATTTT
- many TRBJ1-3 TRBV7-9 CASTPWAELNTIYF TGTGCCAGCACCCCCTGGGCAGAGCTAAACACCATATATTTT
- many TRBJ2-7 TRBV28 CASSSAAGSREQYF TGTGCCAGCAGCTCGGCGGCGGGCTCGCGCGAGCAGTACTTC
- many TRBJ2-7 TRBV7-9 CASRVSGNEQYF TGTGCCAGCAGGGTTAGTGGCAACGAGCAGTACTTC
TRBD2 - TRBJ2-1 TRBV12-3/TRBV12-4 CASSFPLAGLNNEQFF TGTGCCAGCAGTTTCCCACTAGCGGGACTTAACAATGAGCAGTTCTTC
TRBD1 few TRBJ2-1 TRBV5-5 CASYPGTGNFNEQFF TGTGCCAGCTACCCCGGGACAGGGAATTTTAATGAGCAGTTCTTC